This T cell receptor (beta chain) came from a study of blood T cell repertoires in COVID-19. Looking at the study overall: PBMCs, B-cell-depleted T cells, or T cells provided the cDNA or gDNA that made up the material.

TCRdb's copy holds only in-frame clones and misses some; the assay was immunoSEQ multiplex PCR. The data show roughly 200,000 clones, around 86% seen once. CDR1 is SQVTM, CDR2 ANQGSEA, per germline. The CDR3 is 16 amino acids. With V trimmed by 2 bases and J by 1 base, 3 bases remained unmatched. The Seattle patients, enrolled during active infection, were followed longitudinally. V gene TRBV29-1 combines with J gene TRBJ2-3; 13 positions match TRBD2. This receptor was taken from a woman between 45 and 60 years old with COVID-19, enrolled during active disease. The specimen sequenced was peripheral blood. CDR3 nucleotide sequence: TGCAGCGTTGAAACTAGCGGGGGGGTTCGCACAGATACGCAGTATTTT. Encoded protein: CSVETSGGVRTDTQYF.